These T cell receptor beta chains were read from a single sample in a study of identical twins. TCRdb reanalysed the 5' RACE reads using MiXCR and keeps one entry per CDR3 protein. This table has around 570,000 distinct CDR3 sequences, more than 9% appearing once. The same data also contributed to another study, on yellow fever vaccine responses in identical twins.

The sample was PBMCs. The receptors were gathered from a woman aged 18-35 years in good health. The CDR3 runs from the conserved cysteine through the conserved F or W. The D gene is left open where the match is weak. Part of the rows lack a size; the others show once, few, many or a class for expanded clones.

cdr3_aa: CASSTRDRGFSPLHF
cdr3_nt: TGTGCCAGCAGTACCCGGGACAGGGGGTTTTCACCCCTCCACTTT
j_call: TRBJ1-6
d_call: TRBD1
v_call: TRBV12-3/TRBV12-4
clone_size: many
cdr3_length: 15

cdr3_aa: CASSGGGATDTQYF
cdr3_nt: TGTGCCAGCAGCGGAGGGGGGGCGACAGATACGCAGTATTTT
j_call: TRBJ2-3
d_call: NA
v_call: TRBV7-2
clone_size: many
cdr3_length: 14

cdr3_aa: CSAEGTESGRGDTQYF
cdr3_nt: TGCAGTGCTGAGGGGACAGAAAGCGGGAGAGGGGATACGCAGTATTTT
j_call: TRBJ2-3
d_call: NA
v_call: TRBV20-1
clone_size: few
cdr3_length: 16

cdr3_aa: CASSLATGYTGELFF
cdr3_nt: TGTGCCAGCAGCTTAGCCACAGGGTACACCGGGGAGCTGTTTTTT
j_call: TRBJ2-2
d_call: NA
v_call: TRBV13
clone_size: NA
cdr3_length: 15

cdr3_aa: CSVVLGGDQTETQYF
cdr3_nt: TGCAGCGTTGTCCTCGGGGGGGACCAAACAGAGACCCAGTACTTC
j_call: TRBJ2-5
d_call: TRBD2
v_call: TRBV29-1
clone_size: NA
cdr3_length: 15

cdr3_aa: CASMGQGDQGTQETQYF
cdr3_nt: TGTGCCAGCATGGGACAGGGTGACCAGGGGACCCAAGAGACCCAGTACTTC
j_call: TRBJ2-5
d_call: TRBD1
v_call: TRBV2
clone_size: few
cdr3_length: 17

cdr3_aa: CASSSTSAGTFYNEQFF
cdr3_nt: TGTGCCAGCAGTTCGACGTCAGCCGGGACCTTCTACAATGAGCAGTTCTTC
j_call: TRBJ2-1
d_call: NA
v_call: TRBV12-3/TRBV12-4
clone_size: NA
cdr3_length: 17

cdr3_aa: CSVEGQGYEQYF
cdr3_nt: TGCAGCGTTGAAGGACAGGGCTACGAGCAGTACTTC
j_call: TRBJ2-7
d_call: TRBD1
v_call: TRBV29-1
clone_size: many
cdr3_length: 12

cdr3_aa: CAISADNEQFF
cdr3_nt: TGTGCCATCAGTGCCGACAATGAGCAGTTCTTC
j_call: TRBJ2-1
d_call: NA
v_call: TRBV10-3
clone_size: many
cdr3_length: 11

cdr3_aa: CASTTAGEQYF
cdr3_nt: TGTGCCAGTACAACCGCGGGGGAGCAGTACTTC
j_call: TRBJ2-7
d_call: NA
v_call: TRBV21-1
clone_size: few
cdr3_length: 11

cdr3_aa: CASSPGQTGPNTEAFF
cdr3_nt: TGTGCCAGCAGCCCTGGCCAGACTGGTCCGAACACTGAAGCTTTCTTT
j_call: TRBJ1-1
d_call: NA
v_call: TRBV13
clone_size: NA
cdr3_length: 16

cdr3_aa: CASSLTGGPLTYEQYF
cdr3_nt: TGCGCCAGCAGCCTAACAGGGGGCCCTTTGACCTACGAGCAGTACTTC
j_call: TRBJ2-7
d_call: TRBD1
v_call: TRBV5-1
clone_size: many
cdr3_length: 16

cdr3_aa: CASSEYGLAGTTDTQYF
cdr3_nt: TGTGCCAGCAGTGAATACGGACTAGCGGGGACCACAGATACGCAGTATTTT
j_call: TRBJ2-3
d_call: TRBD2
v_call: TRBV25-1
clone_size: few
cdr3_length: 17

cdr3_aa: CASSFWGQGTRNEQYF
cdr3_nt: TGTGCCAGCAGTTTTTGGGGACAGGGTACGAGGAACGAGCAGTACTTC
j_call: TRBJ2-7
d_call: TRBD1
v_call: TRBV12-3/TRBV12-4
clone_size: many
cdr3_length: 16

cdr3_aa: CASSSPPETQYF
cdr3_nt: TGTGCCAGCAGTTCACCCCCAGAGACCCAGTACTTC
j_call: TRBJ2-5
d_call: NA
v_call: TRBV12-3/TRBV12-4
clone_size: NA
cdr3_length: 12

cdr3_aa: CSVALLGSKNIQYF
cdr3_nt: TGCAGCGTTGCCCTACTGGGAAGCAAAAACATTCAGTACTTC
j_call: TRBJ2-4
d_call: NA
v_call: TRBV29-1
clone_size: many
cdr3_length: 14

cdr3_aa: CASSYLTGHTEAFF
cdr3_nt: TGTGCCAGCAGTTACCTTACCGGTCACACTGAAGCTTTCTTT
j_call: TRBJ1-1
d_call: NA
v_call: TRBV12-3/TRBV12-4
clone_size: NA
cdr3_length: 14

cdr3_aa: CSARDLQGYNEQFF
cdr3_nt: TGCAGTGCTAGAGATCTACAGGGGTACAATGAGCAGTTCTTC
j_call: TRBJ2-1
d_call: TRBD1
v_call: TRBV20-1
clone_size: few
cdr3_length: 14

cdr3_aa: CASSARPSSYNEQFF
cdr3_nt: TGTGCCAGCAGTGCCCGCCCCAGCTCCTACAATGAGCAGTTCTTC
j_call: TRBJ2-1
d_call: NA
v_call: TRBV6-1
clone_size: few
cdr3_length: 15

cdr3_aa: CASSPPREPSYEQYF
cdr3_nt: TGCGCCAGCAGCCCACCCCGGGAACCATCCTACGAGCAGTACTTC
j_call: TRBJ2-7
d_call: NA
v_call: TRBV5-1
clone_size: many
cdr3_length: 15

cdr3_aa: CASSQPTSGGVEKTQYF
cdr3_nt: TGTGCCAGCAGCCAGCCCACTAGCGGGGGTGTTGAAAAGACCCAGTACTTC
j_call: TRBJ2-5
d_call: TRBD2
v_call: TRBV4-2
clone_size: many
cdr3_length: 17

cdr3_aa: CSARGLAGHQETQYF
cdr3_nt: TGCAGTGCTAGAGGGCTAGCGGGGCACCAAGAGACCCAGTACTTC
j_call: TRBJ2-5
d_call: TRBD2
v_call: TRBV20-1
clone_size: NA
cdr3_length: 15